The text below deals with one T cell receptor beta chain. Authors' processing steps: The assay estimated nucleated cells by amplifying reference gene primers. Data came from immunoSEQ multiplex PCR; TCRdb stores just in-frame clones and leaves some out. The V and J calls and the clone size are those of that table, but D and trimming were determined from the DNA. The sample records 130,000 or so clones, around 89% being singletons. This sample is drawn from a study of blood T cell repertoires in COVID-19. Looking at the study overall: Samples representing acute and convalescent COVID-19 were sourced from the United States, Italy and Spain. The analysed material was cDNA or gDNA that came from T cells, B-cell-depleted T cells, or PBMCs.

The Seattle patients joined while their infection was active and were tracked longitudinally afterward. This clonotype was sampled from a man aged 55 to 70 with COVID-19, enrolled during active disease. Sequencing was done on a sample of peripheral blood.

CDR3 sequence: CASSLDRGHQPQHF. In DNA form, the CDR3 reads TGTGCCAGCAGCTTAGACAGGGGGCATCAGCCCCAGCATTTT. V is TRBV7-2 and J is TRBJ1-5, with TRBD1 identical over 9 bases. CDR3 size: 14 residues. In germline, CDR1 is SGHTA, CDR2 FQGNSA. Losses at the gene ends were 1 base for V and 5 bases for J; bases not matched to a gene: 0.